The 26 T cell receptor beta chains below were found in one sample sequenced in a study of cytomegalovirus exposure and HLA in healthy donors. The assay was immunoSEQ multiplex PCR, and TCRdb's table has in-frame clones only and misses some. Seen here are over 60,000 clones, roughly 97% observed once, and the top ten hold around 2.2%. Sequenced input: PBMCs. Receptors originate from a man aged 18-30 years in good health and CMV-seronegative.

The V and J genes are TRBV10-1 and TRBJ1-1, with TRBD1 matching over 9 bases. V lost 6 bases and J lost 5; bases outside the gene matches: 10. Germline V gives CDR1 WNHNN, CDR2 SYGVQD (reference sequence). The CDR3 is 15 amino acids. The DNA for the CDR3 is TGCGCCAGCAGCGCTGGGACAGGGCTCGGGACTGAAGCTTTCTTT. Protein sequence: CASSAGTGLGTEAFF.

Regarding this clone: Other nucleotide sequences from this sample produce the same CDR3. J is TRBJ1-5 and V is TRBV6-6; 9 bases line up with TRBD1. The V and J ends lost 6 bases and 4 bases, in that order; junction bases with no gene match: 4. This CDR3 region has 14 residues. Germline V gives CDR1 MNHNY, CDR2 SVGAGI (reference sequence). As DNA, the CDR3 is TGTGCCAGCAGACAGGGGGCGGGGAATCAGCCCCAGCATTTT. Its protein is CASRQGAGNQPQHF.

This clone has only one observation. This chain connects TRBV10-3 to TRBJ1-6; D is ambiguous. This CDR3 contains 14 residues. Trimming cost V 11 bases and J 5 bases, with 16 bases left between them. CDR1 ENHRY and CDR2 SYGVKD come from the germline V gene. The CDR3 DNA reads TGTGCCTCCGGGAAAGGAGTGGATAATTCACCCCTCCACTTT. This encodes CASGKGVDNSPLHF.

J is TRBJ1-1 and V is TRBV16, with no clear D. CDR3 length equals 13 residues. Germline assignment: CDR1 KGHSY and CDR2 FQNENV. V was pared by 2 bases and J by 2 bases, with 6 bases between. CDR3 region: CASSQTPNTEAFF. In DNA form, the CDR3 reads TGTGCCAGCAGCCAAACACCTAACACTGAAGCTTTCTTT.

V gene TRBV19 combines with J gene TRBJ1-6, with 10 bases identical to TRBD1. This CDR3 has 19 amino acids. Germline CDR1 is LNHDA and CDR2 is SQIVND (reference sequence). The V gene end was trimmed by 5 bases and the J gene end by 3 bases; junction bases not matched to a gene: 13. CDR3 coding DNA: TGTGCCAGTAGTCTCACCTTCGAGACAGGGGGCATCTATAATTCACCCCTCCACTTT. This translates into CASSLTFETGGIYNSPLHF.

The chain combines TRBV18 with TRBJ1-5; D is uncertain. Trimming cost V 4 bases and J 4 bases, with 8 bases left between them. Germline CDR1 is KGHSH and CDR2 is LQKENI. The CDR3 consists of 13 residues. CDR3 protein: CASSQSDNQPQHF. The DNA of the CDR3 is TGTGCCAGCTCACAATCAGATAATCAGCCCCAGCATTTT.

This chain links TRBV28 with TRBJ1-3; TRBD1 might be the D (5 bases). Germline V lookup: CDR1 MDHEN, CDR2 SYDVKM. Trimming pared 1 base from V and 0 bases from J, leaving 10 bases between. The CDR3 has 16 residues. The CDR3 loop reads CASSLSGLLSGNTIYF. CDR3 DNA: TGTGCCAGCAGTTTATCAGGGCTCCTCTCTGGAAACACCATATATTTT.

The CDR3 here is CASSVALSGRETDTQYF. Written as DNA, the CDR3 is TGTGCCAGCAGCGTAGCGCTTAGCGGGAGGGAAACAGATACGCAGTATTTT. J is TRBJ2-3 and V is TRBV9, with 11 nucleotides matching TRBD2. Germline trimming cut 0 bases from V and 3 bases from J; bases unmatched to any gene: 6. CDR3 length: 17 amino acids. The germline V gene has CDR1 SGDLS and CDR2 YYNGEE.

The chain has TRBV19 and TRBJ2-7; 7 bases map to TRBD2. Germline V CDR1 and CDR2: LNHDA, SQIVND (reference sequence). Trimming at V came to 3 bases and at J to 3 bases, leaving 2 bases not matched to a gene. The CDR3 sequence is 13 residues long. In nucleotides, the CDR3 is TGTGCCAGTAGTATGGGGGGGGACTACGAGCAGTACTTC. It is translated as CASSMGGDYEQYF.

This rearrangement joins TRBV7-3 to TRBJ2-1; TRBD2 aligns across 12 bases. The V segment lost 5 bases and the J segment 4 bases; nucleotides outside the gene matches: 6. There are 16 residues in the CDR3. CDR1 and CDR2 from the germline V gene are SGHTA and FQGTGA. CDR3 nucleotides: TGTGCCAGCAGCCCCTCGGGACTAGCGGGTTACAATGAGCAGTTCTTC. It specifies CASSPSGLAGYNEQFF. Using reference TRBV7-3 and TRBJ2-1 for the parts outside the CDR3, the full variable domain is GAGVSQTPSNKVTEKGKYVELRCDPISGHTALYWYRQSLGQGPEFLIYFQGTGAADDSGLPNDRFFAVRPEGSVSTLKIQRTERGDSAVYLCASSPSGLAGYNEQFFGPGTRLTVL.

This clone was seen just once. The CDR3 reads CASSAPGQTGNIQYF. The CDR3 DNA is TGTGCCAGCAGCGCCCCGGGACAGACAGGAAACATTCAGTACTTC. The chain combines TRBV6-5 with TRBJ2-4, with 7 bases fitting TRBD1. The J segment lost 6 bases and the V segment lost 6 bases, leaving 11 bases of the junction unmatched. The length of the CDR3 is 15 residues. Germline values: CDR1 MNHEY, CDR2 SVGAGI.

The chain couples TRBV27 to TRBJ2-7, with D possibly being TRBD2 (5 bases). The V end was cut by 5 bases, the J end by 6 bases, with 8 bases between. Germline CDR1 MNHEY, CDR2 SMNVEV (reference sequence). There are 11 residues in the CDR3. The CDR3 DNA reads TGTGCCAGCAGTGTAGGGAGCGAGCAGTACTTC. Encoded protein: CASSVGSEQYF.

The chain is built from TRBV19 and TRBJ2-3, with 9 bases that match TRBD1. The CDR3 covers 14 residues. V shed 5 bases, J shed 1 base, and the junction held 1 base outside the gene matches. The germline gives CDR1 LNHDA, CDR2 SQIVND (reference sequence). The DNA for the CDR3 is TGTGCCAGTAGTCGGACAGGGGGCACAGATACGCAGTATTTT. Its translation: CASSRTGGTDTQYF.

The chain recombines TRBV14 with TRBJ2-1, with D perhaps matching TRBD2 (6 bases). The length of the CDR3 is 17 residues. The V gene's germline CDR1 is SGHDN and CDR2 FVKESK. Trimming removed 0 bases from V and 11 bases from J, with 23 bases in between. The CDR3 is CASSQDYGGSSRGKQFF. CDR3 DNA: TGTGCCAGCAGCCAAGATTACGGGGGTAGTAGCCGAGGGAAGCAGTTCTTC.

CDR3 in amino acids: CASRQGSTGELFF. The DNA for the CDR3 is TGTGCCAGCAGACAGGGGTCCACCGGGGAGCTGTTTTTT. This rearrangement joins TRBV27 to TRBJ2-2, with 7 bases matching TRBD1. Germline values: CDR1 MNHEY, CDR2 SMNVEV (reference sequence). Trimming took 6 bases from V and 4 from J; bases not matched to a gene: 2. This CDR3 contains 13 residues.

The CDR3 region is CASSDNTANYGYTF. The CDR3 coding sequence is TGTGCCAGCAGTGATAACACAGCTAACTATGGCTACACCTTC. This sequence joins TRBV6-1 and TRBJ1-2; no clear D. V lost 3 bases, J lost 0 bases, and 8 bases lay in between. Germline V CDR1 and CDR2: MNHNS, SASEGT. The CDR3 is made up of 14 amino acids.

This clone came up once. V and J are TRBV19 and TRBJ2-1, with a possible D match to TRBD1 (5 bases). CDR1 and CDR2 (germline): LNHDA, SQIVND (reference sequence). Trimming cost V 3 bases and J 8 bases, with 14 bases left between them. The CDR3 extends over 14 amino acids. CDR3 DNA sequence: TGTGCCAGTAGTATGCAGGGCCGGTTGGATGAGCAGTTCTTC. Residues: CASSMQGRLDEQFF. The whole variable domain, remainder taken from reference TRBV19 and TRBJ2-1, is DGGITQSPKYLFRKEGQNVTLSCEQNLNHDAMYWYRQDPGQGLRLIYYSQIVNDFQKGDIAEGYSVSREKKESFPLTVTSAQKNPTAFYLCASSMQGRLDEQFFGPGTRLTVL.

The chain employs TRBV6-6 and TRBJ2-1, with D maybe TRBD2 (6 bases). From germline, CDR1 is MNHNY and CDR2 SVGAGI (reference sequence). The V end was cut by 7 bases, the J end by 2 bases, with 12 bases between. This CDR3 is 14 amino acids long. CDR3 DNA: TGTGCCAGCACCGGAGGGAATACCTACAATGAGCAGTTCTTC. It is translated as CASTGGNTYNEQFF.

V and J are TRBV29-1 and TRBJ2-1; 13 bases map to TRBD2. The CDR3 contains 15 residues. With 1 base clipped from V and 7 bases from J, the junction kept 4 bases outside the gene matches. CDR1 and CDR2 (germline): SQVTM, ANQGSEA. The CDR3 region has the DNA TGCAGCGTTGAAGGGACTAGCGGGAGCGGGAATGAGCAGTTCTTC. Translation gives CSVEGTSGSGNEQFF.

The chain carries TRBV4-1 and TRBJ2-7, with 8 nucleotides matching TRBD1. The junction had 7 bases not matched to a gene; V was cut back by 4 bases and J by 2 bases. Germline CDR1 reads MGHRA; CDR2 reads YSYEKL. The CDR3 runs to 15 residues. CDR3 residues: CASSRTTGAPYEQYF. The CDR3 DNA reads TGCGCCAGCAGCCGTACGACAGGGGCACCCTACGAGCAGTACTTC.

The chain employs TRBV30 and TRBJ1-1; 7 bases agree with TRBD1. The V and J ends lost 3 bases and 5 bases, in that order; junction bases with no gene match: 12. Germline V gene sequence: CDR1 GTSNPN, CDR2 SVGIG (reference sequence). This CDR3 contains 15 residues. The CDR3 DNA reads TGTGCCTGGAGCGTAACCCCGGACAGGAGTACTGAAGCTTTCTTT. Translated: CAWSVTPDRSTEAFF. Based on the CDR3 plus reference TRBV30 and TRBJ1-1, the full variable domain is SQTIHQWPATLVQPVGSPLSLECTVEGTSNPNLYWYRQAAGRGLQLLFYSVGIGQISSEVPQNLSASRPQDRQFILSSKKLLLSDSGFYLCAWSVTPDRSTEAFFGQGTRLTVV.

The chain has TRBV6-1 and TRBJ1-4; D uncertain. Per the germline V gene, CDR1 is MNHNS and CDR2 is SASEGT. V lost 7 bases and J 3 bases, leaving 12 bases between the germline ends. CDR3 size: 14 residues. CDR3 sequence (DNA): TGTGCCAGCACCGAAGGAGGAGCTAATGAAAAACTGTTTTTT. It translates to CASTEGGANEKLFF.

This clone was recorded once. The J gene is TRBJ1-5, the V gene TRBV5-5, with 7 positions matching TRBD1. Germline assignment: CDR1 SGHKS and CDR2 YYEKEE (reference sequence). V shed 6 bases, J shed 3 bases, and the junction held 9 bases outside the gene matches. The CDR3 spans 15 residues. The CDR3 reads CASKMTGYNNQPQHF. CDR3 DNA: TGTGCCAGCAAAATGACAGGGTACAACAATCAGCCCCAGCATTTT.

The rearrangement links TRBV7-6 to TRBJ2-2; D not resolved. The CDR3 runs to 15 residues. The V end was cut by 2 bases, the J end by 8 bases, with 15 bases between. Looked up from germline, CDR1 is SGHVS and CDR2 is FNYEAQ. The CDR3 DNA reads as TGTGCCAGCAGCTTATCTTCCGACACTGCTGGGGAGCTGTTTTTT. This encodes CASSLSSDTAGELFF.

The rearrangement links TRBV27 to TRBJ1-2; 12 bases are a match to TRBD1. The CDR3 totals 15 residues. Per germline, CDR1 MNHEY and CDR2 SMNVEV (reference sequence). V was pared by 2 bases and J by 2 bases, with 0 bases of the junction left unmatched. DNA of the CDR3: TGTGCCAGCAGTTTAGGGACAGGGGGCAACTATGGCTACACCTTC. Translation: CASSLGTGGNYGYTF.

The chain uses TRBV27 and TRBJ1-2; possible D gene TRBD1, 5 bases. The CDR3 is made up of 12 amino acids. V gave up 5 bases and J gave up 4 bases, with 8 bases separating them. The V gene's germline CDR1 is MNHEY and CDR2 SMNVEV (reference sequence). The CDR3 DNA follows: TGTGCCAGCAGTGACAGATCCTATGGCTACACCTTC. It translates to CASSDRSYGYTF.